This T cell receptor beta chain is from a study of T cell responses to AZD1222 COVID-19 vaccine. Study-wide points: Spike-spanning, vaccine-associated CD4 TCRs were dominant at 160-218 and 743-854. Of spike-specific TCRs, nearly half reportedly target regions left unmutated in variants. At baseline, seropositivity was found in only 6 or 7 AZD1222 recipients. In a largely white British group with more females than males, clonal diversity was possibly underestimated.

Details on this clone: Its antigen is not known.

Sequenced by immunoSEQ multiplex PCR; TCRdb stores in-frame clones only, minus some. The profile shows over 100,000 clones, around nine tenths of them singletons. The receptor was isolated from an adult in good health. Sequencing was performed on peripheral blood, taken on day 0 of AZD1222 vaccination.

CDR3 protein: CASRGRRPGANVLTF. The CDR3 DNA reads TGTGCCAGCCGAGGGCGGAGGCCTGGGGCCAACGTCCTGACTTTC. The V call is TRBV5-8, the J call TRBJ2-6; TRBD2 is a possible D gene (5 bases). Germline V gives CDR1 SGHTS, CDR2 YDEGEE. Trimming removed 7 bases from V and 2 bases from J, with 13 bases in between. This CDR3 is 15 amino acids long.